A single sample is the source of the 15 T cell receptor beta chains below, sequenced in a study of T-cell memory formation after mild COVID-19. MiXCR, applied by TCRdb to the 5' RACE reads, yields one record per CDR3 protein. The table lists 350,000 to 500,000 distinct CDR3 sequences, more than 20% of them singletons. Sequencing used PBMCs or a T cell subset sorted from them (not recorded which). The source is an adult woman who had mild COVID-19 (a few samples of this study predate the infection). Cell type and time point are not known.

The chain combines TRBV6-6 with TRBJ2-1; the D gene is possibly TRBD1 (6 bases). This CDR3 has 17 residues. Germline-derived CDR1 and CDR2 are MNHNY and SVGAGI (reference sequence). With 0 bases removed from V and 7 bases from J, the gap between germline ends came to 19 bases. In DNA, the CDR3 is TGTGCCAGCAGTTACTCGGCCTACTTGGACAGTTTGAATGAGCAGTTCTTC. Translation gives CASSYSAYLDSLNEQFF.

The chain recombines TRBV2 with TRBJ2-3, with D tentatively TRBD1 (6 bases). The CDR3 is 15 amino acids. Germline V lookup: CDR1 SNHLY, CDR2 FYNNEI. V was cut by 6 bases and J by 5 bases, with 18 bases left in between. The chain's CDR3 is CASRGVRGSRDTQYF. As DNA, the CDR3 is TGTGCCAGCAGGGGAGTCAGGGGTAGTCGAGATACGCAGTATTTT.

This chain links TRBV6-2 or TRBV6-3 with TRBJ2-7; 7 nucleotides agree with TRBD1. Trimming took 1 base from V and 3 from J; bases not matched to a gene: 0. CDR1 is MNHEY, CDR2 SVGEGT, per germline. This CDR3 region has 13 residues. Here the CDR3 reads CASSYWDSYEQYF. The CDR3 DNA is TGTGCCAGCAGTTACTGGGACAGCTACGAGCAGTACTTC.

The V gene is TRBV6-5, the J gene TRBJ2-7, with TRBD1 identical over 8 bases. The CDR3 length is 14 residues. Looked up from germline, CDR1 is MNHEY and CDR2 is SVGAGI. V shed 7 bases, J shed 6 bases, and the junction held 11 bases outside the gene matches. The CDR3 nucleotides are TGTGCCAGCAATCCGGGACAGGCGAGAGGCGAGCAGTACTTC. This sequence encodes CASNPGQARGEQYF.

This clonotype has only a few counts. In nucleotides, the CDR3 is TGTGCCACCAGCAGAGATGAGGGGACGGATGGAGTGGAACTGTTTTTT. Translation: CATSRDEGTDGVELFF. This rearrangement joins TRBV15 to TRBJ1-4, with D possibly matching TRBD1 (5 bases). With 0 bases removed from V and 12 bases from J, the gap between germline ends came to 20 bases. CDR1 is LNHNV and CDR2 is YYDKDF in the germline V gene (reference sequence). The CDR3 has 16 residues. Using reference TRBV15 and TRBJ1-4 for the parts outside the CDR3, the full variable domain is DAMVIQNPRYQVTQFGKPVTLSCSQTLNHNVMYWYQQKSSQAPKLLFHYYDKDFNNEADTPDNFQSRRPNTSFCFLDIRSPGLGDTAMYLCATSRDEGTDGVELFFGSGTQLSVL.

This clonotype has only a few counts. V usage is TRBV7-2 and J usage is TRBJ2-3; 10 bases line up with TRBD2. The CDR3 loop spans 16 amino acids. With 5 bases clipped from V and 1 base from J, the junction kept 6 bases outside the gene matches. In germline, CDR1 is SGHTA, CDR2 FQGNSA. The CDR3 region has the DNA TGTGCCAGCAGCCGGACACTAGCGGGACGCACAGATACGCAGTATTTT. Translating it yields CASSRTLAGRTDTQYF.

This clonotype was observed once. This may stem from a read error, because a much larger clone lies one nucleotide away. The DNA for the CDR3 is TGTGCCAGCAGCTTACGGTGGGACACTGAAGCTTTCTTT. Amino acid sequence: CASSLRWDTEAFF. The V gene is TRBV7-9, the J gene TRBJ1-1; D is ambiguous. V was pared by 2 bases and J by 3 bases, with 7 bases between. Germline V CDR1 and CDR2: SEHNR, FQNEAQ (reference sequence). CDR3 size: 13 residues.

The chain carries TRBV3-1 and TRBJ1-2; TRBD1 agrees at 8 bases. Germline lookup yields CDR1 LGHDT and CDR2 YNNKEL (reference sequence). V gave up 0 bases and J gave up 6 bases; unmatched junction bases: 6. There are 15 residues in the CDR3. The CDR3 loop is CASSQDQGAQDGYTF. CDR3 in DNA: TGTGCCAGCAGCCAAGACCAGGGGGCGCAGGATGGCTACACCTTC.

This clonotype was detected many times. The V and J genes are TRBV5-1 and TRBJ1-1, with D perhaps matching TRBD1 (6 bases). Trimming pared 2 bases from V and 1 base from J, leaving 12 bases between. This CDR3 is 15 amino acids long. Germline loops: CDR1 SGHRS, CDR2 YFSETQ. CDR3 sequence reads: CASSFSGAGNTEAFF. The CDR3 DNA sequence: TGCGCCAGCAGCTTTTCGGGGGCGGGGAACACTGAAGCTTTCTTT.

This clonotype was detected only once. The gene calls are TRBV6-5 and TRBJ2-3; D possibly matches TRBD1 or TRBD2 (5 bases each). The CDR3 is 11 amino acids. CDR1 and CDR2 from the germline V gene are MNHEY and SVGAGI. The V end was cut by 5 bases, the J end by 8 bases, with 8 bases between. As DNA, the CDR3 is TGTGCCAGCAGTCCCGGGACTACGCAGTATTTT. It specifies CASSPGTTQYF.

The V gene is TRBV21-1, the J gene TRBJ1-2; TRBD1 is the table's D call, not checked against the DNA. TRBV21-1 is a listed pseudogene. The length of the CDR3 is 14 residues. The CDR3 sequence: CASTRWWDPSGYTF. The CDR3 bases are TGTGCCAGCACCCGGTGGTGGGATCCTAGTGGCTACACCTTC.

In this sample, this clonotype turned up a few times. The chain employs TRBV11-2 and TRBJ2-7; 7 bases match TRBD2. CDR3 length equals 17 residues. Trimming at V came to 2 bases and at J to 4 bases, leaving 14 bases not matched to a gene. Germline lookup yields CDR1 SGHAT and CDR2 FQNNGV. The CDR3 nucleotides read TGTGCCAGCAGCTTAACCTCGCATTCTAGCGGAGCTTACGAGCAGTACTTC. It encodes CASSLTSHSSGAYEQYF.

The rearrangement uses TRBV4-3 and TRBJ1-3; D might be TRBD1 (5 bases). Between the trimmed V and J ends, which lost 2 bases and 8 bases, there was a span of 16 bases. Per germline, CDR1 LGHNA and CDR2 YSLEER. The CDR3 runs to 15 residues. CDR3 sequence reads: CASSQLPGTSHTIYF. The CDR3 DNA reads as TGCGCCAGCAGCCAACTCCCAGGGACTTCTCACACCATATATTTT.

The rearrangement links TRBV4-1 to TRBJ1-5; no reliable D call. This CDR3 is built from 14 residues. Germline CDR1 reads MGHRA; CDR2 reads YSYEKL. Deletions cut 0 bases from V and 9 bases from J, with 12 bases between. For the CDR3, the DNA is TGCGCCAGCAGCCAAGATCGAACGGTGGCGCCCCAGCATTTT. Translating it yields CASSQDRTVAPQHF.

The chain employs TRBV15 and TRBJ2-2; no firm D call. The ends were cut back, 1 base at V and 6 bases at J, with 6 bases in the middle. Germline values: CDR1 LNHNV, CDR2 YYDKDF (reference sequence). CDR3 length equals 13 residues. The CDR3: CATSRGNSGELFF. The CDR3 coding sequence is TGTGCCACCAGCAGAGGAAATTCCGGGGAGCTGTTTTTT.